The next 12 T cell receptor delta chains were all read from a single sample in a study of γδ T cells in repeated Plasmodium falciparum infection. Gammadelta T cells were flow-sorted from PBMC into Vgamma9/Vdelta2+ and Vdelta2-negative populations for bulk analysis. TCRdb used CATT to re-call clones from the multiplex PCR reads. The sample gives about 57,000 delta-chain clones, approximately 1.5% of which show up once; about 15% is in the top ten. Material: gamma-delta T cells from blood. The receptors shown here come from a pool of human donors (malaria-infected and uninfected, not separated).

This clone was seen repeatedly, ten times or more. For this DNA, TCRdb reports the protein of a much larger clone, which diverges at residue 13, most likely from a read error; the protein presented here is translated directly from the DNA. V gene TRDV1 combines with J gene TRDJ1, with TRDD3 identical over 11 bases. TCRdb leaves out the J gene; it was filled in here by matching the DNA to germline. The CDR3 totals 21 residues. After removal of 0 bases from V and 0 bases from J, the junction contained 15 bases not matched to a gene. The germline CDR1 and CDR2 sequences are TSWWSYY and QGS. The CDR3 nucleotides read TGTGCTCTTGGGGAACTTCCCTGGGCTGGGGGATACCCCAAGAACACCGATAAACTCATCTTT. Translating gives CALGELPWAGGYPKNTDKLIF.

This clone was seen a handful of times. A read error likely explains why the TCRdb protein, taken from a much larger clone, differs from this DNA's translation at residue 21; the protein shown is translated from the DNA. The gene calls are TRDV2 and TRDJ1, with TRDD3 matching 8 bases. CDR3 length equals 29 residues. V lost 3 bases, J lost 0 bases, and 47 bases stayed unmatched. Germline V gene lookup returns CDR1 GEAIGNYY and CDR2 EKD. The chain's CDR3 is CACDPAFRPNGVEPLLGADAVLYTDKLIF. The CDR3 bases are TGTGCCTGTGACCCTGCCTTCCGGCCCAATGGAGTAGAGCCCTTACTGGGGGCCGACGCTGTCCTATACACCGATAAACTCATCTTT.

A few counts support this clone. TCRdb records a much larger clone's protein for this DNA, with a difference at residue 15 that likely arises from a read error; the protein given is the translation of the DNA. The chain links TRDV1 to TRDJ1, with 9 bases fitting TRDD3. CDR1 and CDR2 (germline): TSWWSYY, QGS. Unmatched junction bases numbered 21, after V lost 3 bases and J lost 1 base. This CDR3 has 21 residues. CDR3 DNA: TGTGCTCTTGGGGAGAACTGCCGCCTAGCAGTGGGGGATAAGGGCACCGATAAACTCATCTTT. This encodes CALGENCRLAVGDKGTDKLIF.

This clone was seen more than once but under ten times. TCRdb shows a much larger clone's protein in place of this DNA's translation, and the two differ at residue 18, likely through a read error; the protein shown is translated from the DNA. This sequence joins TRDV1 and TRDJ1; TRDD3 might be the D (6 bases). Here the J gene came from matching the DNA to germline, since TCRdb omits it. The length of the CDR3 is 23 residues. Germline V CDR1 and CDR2: TSWWSYY, QGS. V was clipped by 0 bases and J by 3 bases, with 35 bases between them. DNA of the CDR3: TGTGCTCTTGGGGAACTAGGGAGTCCTTCGAAGTGGCTGGGGACGCTGACGGCCGATAAACTCATCTTT. It encodes CALGELGSPSKWLGTLTADKLIF.

This clone has a handful of counts. This likely stems from a read error, as it lies one base from a far larger clone. Other DNA sequences of this sample code for an identical CDR3. The chain recombines TRDV2 with TRDJ1; 10 nucleotides agree with TRDD3. The CDR3 length is 16 residues. CDR1 and CDR2 from the germline V gene are GEAIGNYY and EKD. The CDR3 coding sequence is TGTGCCTGTTTGTACTGGGGGATCCCAAACACCGATAAGCTCATCTTT. Translating gives CACLYWGIPNTDKLIF.

This clone came up a few times. A far larger clone is off by one base, so a read error is likely. Other DNA sequences in this specimen translate into the identical CDR3. The gene calls are TRDV2 and TRDJ3; TRDD3 agrees at 11 bases. TCRdb lists no J gene, so it was determined here by aligning the DNA to germline. Germline lookup yields CDR1 GEAIGNYY and CDR2 EKD. There are 21 residues in the CDR3. V shed 5 bases and J 1 base; nucleotides not matched to a gene: 15. The CDR3: CACAATGGYARSSWDTRQMFF. The CDR3 DNA sequence: TGTGCCTGTGCCGCTACTGGGGGATATGCTCGGAGTTCCTGGGACACCCGACAGATGTTTTTC.

This clone was counted at least ten times. This chain links TRDV1 with TRDJ1; the D gene is possibly TRDD2 (5 bases). The CDR3 has 19 amino acids. Trimming shortened V by 0 bases and J by 3 bases, and 23 bases separated the two germline ends. Per the germline V gene, CDR1 is TSWWSYY and CDR2 is QGS. The CDR3 spells CALGELSLWIPFEADKLIF. The CDR3 coding sequence is TGTGCTCTTGGGGAACTTTCTTTGTGGATCCCCTTCGAGGCCGATAAACTCATCTTT.

For this clone: This sequence is one base from a far larger clone and is likely a read error. Other DNA sequences in the same sample also yield this CDR3. This chain connects TRDV1 to TRDJ1; 10 bases are shared with TRDD3. The J gene, not given by TCRdb, was assigned here from a germline match of the nucleotide sequence. The CDR3 sequence is 19 residues long. V lost 2 bases, J lost 3 bases, and 15 bases stayed unmatched. Germline V gene lookup returns CDR1 TSWWSYY and CDR2 QGS. CDR3 loop: CALGEKGWRWGIGADKLIF. For the CDR3, the DNA is TGTGCTCTTGGGGAAAAGGGATGGCGCTGGGGGATAGGGGCCGATAAACTCATCTTT.

Concerning this clone itself: A read error likely explains why the TCRdb protein, taken from a much larger clone, differs from this DNA's translation at residue 11; the protein shown is translated from the DNA. V is TRDV1 and J is TRDJ1; TRDD3 matches at 8 bases. This CDR3 contains 23 residues. Trimming took 2 bases from V and 0 from J; bases not matched to a gene: 26. Germline CDR1 TSWWSYY, CDR2 QGS. The CDR3 sequence is CALGEKSTFGLLLGAKYTDKLIF. The CDR3 DNA sequence: TGTGCTCTTGGGGAAAAATCCACGTTCGGTCTCCTACTGGGGGCCAAATACACCGATAAACTCATCTTT.

This clone was seen repeatedly, ten times or more. The listed TCRdb protein conflicts with the DNA translation at residue 10, and the protein shown is translated directly from the DNA. The chain couples TRDV1 to TRDJ1; TRDD3 matches at 8 bases. Germline values: CDR1 TSWWSYY, CDR2 QGS. V trimming: 2 bases; J trimming: 6 bases; junction bases outside the gene matches: 14. CDR3 size: 17 residues. Written as DNA, the CDR3 is TGTGCTCTTGGGGAAGGGGTGGGGGATGCGAATTCGTATAAACTCATCTTT. Translating it yields CALGEGVGDANSYKLIF.

This clone was seen many times. This may arise from a read error, as a much more abundant clone is one base away. The chain combines TRDV3 with TRDJ1, with D possibly being TRDD3 (6 bases). This CDR3 contains 15 residues. V gave up 4 bases and J gave up 0 bases, with 18 bases separating them. CDR1 TVYSNPD and CDR2 GDNSRS come from the germline V gene (reference sequence). DNA for the CDR3: TGTGCCTATCCCGGGGGACCGGCATACACCGATAAACTCATCTTT. Encoded protein: CAYPGGPAYTDKLIF.

This clone is classed as medium-sized (0.01 to 0.1%). This may arise from a read error, as a much more abundant clone is one base away. Other DNA sequences in this sample translate to the same CDR3. The chain recombines TRDV2 with TRDJ1; no clear D gene. The CDR3 totals 13 residues. Germline lookup yields CDR1 GEAIGNYY and CDR2 EKD. The CDR3 is CACDSVGVDKLIF. CDR3 in DNA: TGTGCCTGTGACAGTGTAGGAGTCGATAAACTAATCTTT.